A selection of T cell receptor beta chains follows, all from one sample in a study of cytomegalovirus exposure and HLA in healthy donors. Libraries were prepared by immunoSEQ multiplex PCR; TCRdb keeps only in-frame clonotypes and omits some of them. The table lists around 92,000 clones, approximately 74% of them singletons, with under 3% in the top ten. Sequenced sample: PBMCs. These TCRs come from a female donor in good health and CMV-seropositive. CDR3s include the opening cysteine and the closing phenylalanine or tryptophan. Each record gives: D gene, clone size, J gene, V gene, CDR3 protein, CDR3 DNA. D genes are given only for firm matches. The size entry is marked missing in some rows and otherwise reads once, few, many or a size class.

>.|.|TRBJ1-5|TRBV6-1
CASSATGNQPQHF
TGTGCCAGCAGTGCGACGGGAAATCAGCCCCAGCATTTT
>TRBD1|.|TRBJ2-1|TRBV9
CASSVWTGENEQFF
TGTGCCAGCAGCGTATGGACAGGGGAGAATGAGCAGTTCTTC
>TRBD1|.|TRBJ1-2|TRBV18
CASSPERQGNYGYTF
TGTGCCAGCTCACCGGAGCGACAGGGGAACTATGGCTACACCTTC
>.|.|TRBJ1-4|TRBV5-1
CASSPWGGTDLEKLFF
TGCGCCAGCAGCCCCTGGGGGGGTACGGACCTTGAAAAACTGTTTTTT
>.|few|TRBJ2-7|TRBV7-9
CASSPRDFSYEQYF
TGTGCCAGCAGCCCCCGGGACTTTTCCTACGAGCAGTACTTC
>TRBD1|.|TRBJ1-5|TRBV19
CASSGTGPQPQHF
TGTGCCAGTAGTGGGACAGGGCCTCAGCCCCAGCATTTT
>TRBD1|.|TRBJ1-2|TRBV9
CASSVGTGVGYTF
TGTGCCAGCAGCGTAGGGACAGGGGTCGGCTACACCTTC
>.|.|TRBJ2-7|TRBV2
CASSRDGMRRDGQYF
TGTGCCAGCAGTCGGGATGGGATGAGGCGGGACGGGCAGTACTTC
>TRBD2|.|TRBJ2-1|TRBV4-1
CASSREAGALNEQFF
TGCGCCAGCAGCCGTGAGGCGGGAGCCCTCAATGAGCAGTTCTTC
>TRBD2|few|TRBJ2-1|TRBV6-1
CASTGTSGSYNEQFF
TGTGCCAGCACCGGGACTAGCGGTTCCTACAATGAGCAGTTCTTC
>TRBD1|.|TRBJ2-7|TRBV29-1
CSVGNRGIEQYF
TGCAGCGTTGGCAACAGGGGGATCGAGCAGTACTTC
>.|.|TRBJ2-1|TRBV6-4
CASSEDQGSYNEQFF
TGTGCCAGCAGTGAGGATCAGGGGTCATACAATGAGCAGTTCTTC
>.|.|TRBJ2-3|TRBV4-2
CASSQTTPRGDTQYF
TGTGCCAGCAGCCAGACGACTCCGAGGGGGGATACGCAGTATTTT
>.|few|TRBJ2-1|TRBV11-2
CASSLDSGYYNEQFF
TGTGCCAGCAGCTTAGATAGCGGATACTACAATGAGCAGTTCTTC
>TRBD2|.|TRBJ2-7|TRBV7-2
CASSLASGDSYEQYF
TGTGCCAGCAGCTTAGCTAGCGGGGACTCCTACGAGCAGTACTTC
>TRBD1|.|TRBJ1-2|TRBV6-1
CASSQWGQGYGYTF
TGTGCCAGCAGTCAATGGGGACAGGGCTATGGCTACACCTTC
>TRBD1|.|TRBJ1-1|TRBV30
CARTGVDTEAFF
TGTGCCAGGACAGGGGTGGACACTGAAGCTTTCTTT
>.|.|TRBJ1-4|TRBV6-1
CASSDTGLTNEKLFF
TGTGCCAGCAGTGACACAGGTTTAACTAATGAAAAACTGTTTTTT
>.|.|TRBJ1-5|TRBV11-2
CASSLGHNQPQHF
TGTGCCAGCAGCTTAGGACACAATCAGCCCCAGCATTTT
>.|.|TRBJ2-2|TRBV29-1
CSVEAPGENTGELFF
TGCAGCGTTGAAGCCCCGGGTGAGAACACCGGGGAGCTGTTTTTT
>TRBD2|.|TRBJ2-2|TRBV9
CASSAGGGELFF
TGTGCCAGCAGCGCGGGGGGCGGGGAGCTGTTTTTT
>TRBD1|.|TRBJ2-7|TRBV5-4
CASSIDRGYEQYF
TGTGCCAGCAGCATCGACAGGGGTTACGAGCAGTACTTC
>TRBD1|.|TRBJ1-2|TRBV28
CASSLWTGGNYGYTF
TGTGCCAGCAGTTTATGGACAGGGGGCAACTATGGCTACACCTTC
>TRBD1|few|TRBJ1-1|TRBV5-1
CASSYSGTGLGTEAFF
TGCGCCAGCAGTTATTCCGGGACAGGCCTAGGTACTGAAGCTTTCTTT
>.|.|TRBJ2-7|TRBV4-3
CASSQDQTRVYEQYF
TGCGCCAGCAGCCAAGATCAGACTAGAGTCTACGAGCAGTACTTC
>TRBD1|few|TRBJ1-2|TRBV13
CASSLGTGGYGYTF
TGTGCCAGCAGCTTAGGGACAGGGGGGTATGGCTACACCTTC
>.|.|TRBJ1-1|TRBV28
CASSLRGSTEAFF
TGTGCCAGCAGTTTAAGGGGGAGTACTGAAGCTTTCTTT
>.|.|TRBJ2-5|TRBV27
CASSSRSWKTQYF
TGTGCCAGCAGTTCTAGGAGTTGGAAGACCCAGTACTTC
>.|.|TRBJ2-2|TRBV9
CASSVGHMNTGELFF
TGTGCCAGCAGCGTAGGACATATGAACACCGGGGAGCTGTTTTTT
>.|.|TRBJ2-1|TRBV6-5
CASSSEIGEQFF
TGTGCCAGCAGTTCCGAAATCGGTGAGCAGTTCTTC
>TRBD1|.|TRBJ2-5|TRBV5-1
CASSFTGVGETQYF
TGCGCCAGCAGCTTTACAGGGGTGGGAGAGACCCAGTACTTC
>.|once|TRBJ1-3|TRBV2
CASSVLSGNTIYF
TGTGCCAGCAGTGTCCTCTCTGGAAACACCATATATTTT
>TRBD2|.|TRBJ2-5|TRBV2
CASPRTSSTAQETQYF
TGTGCCAGCCCACGGACTAGCTCAACCGCCCAAGAGACCCAGTACTTC
>.|few|TRBJ2-2|TRBV6-4
CASSGGETGELFF
TGTGCCAGCAGCGGTGGGGAGACCGGGGAGCTGTTTTTT
>.|once|TRBJ2-7|TRBV9
CASSVEGHSYEQYF
TGTGCCAGCAGCGTAGAAGGACACTCCTACGAGCAGTACTTC
>TRBD2|.|TRBJ2-5|TRBV11-2
CASSLVGSGSKETQYF
TGTGCCAGCAGCTTAGTGGGTAGCGGGTCCAAAGAGACCCAGTACTTC
>TRBD1|few|TRBJ1-5|TRBV6-6
CASSKPGTGDQPQHF
TGTGCCAGCAGTAAGCCTGGGACAGGGGATCAGCCCCAGCATTTT
>.|.|TRBJ1-1|TRBV19
CASSMQGLNTEAFF
TGTGCCAGTAGTATGCAGGGGCTGAACACTGAAGCTTTCTTT
>TRBD1|few|TRBJ2-3|TRBV10-3
CAISPSDRAVTDTQYF
TGTGCCATCAGTCCTTCGGACAGGGCCGTTACAGATACGCAGTATTTT
>TRBD2|.|TRBJ2-1|TRBV5-4
CASISGTPYNEQFF
TGTGCCAGCATCAGCGGGACCCCCTACAATGAGCAGTTCTTC
>.|.|TRBJ1-5|TRBV10-3
CAISLGGNSNQPQHF
TGTGCCATCAGCCTTGGGGGGAATAGCAATCAGCCCCAGCATTTT
>.|.|TRBJ2-5|TRBV5-1
CASSLGAGRETQYF
TGCGCCAGCAGCTTGGGCGCTGGGAGGGAGACCCAGTACTTC
>TRBD1|few|TRBJ1-1|TRBV29-1
CSVGRGGLAFF
TGCAGCGTTGGAAGAGGGGGCTTAGCTTTCTTT
>.|.|TRBJ1-6|TRBV30
CAWGGVPNSPLHF
TGTGCCTGGGGGGGGGTACCTAATTCACCCCTCCACTTT